One sample yielded the 21 T cell receptor beta chains listed below, sequenced in a study of identical twins. TCRdb re-derived calls from the 5' RACE reads in MiXCR, one entry per CDR3 protein. The profile covers about 550,000 distinct CDR3 sequences, with approximately 20% appearing a single time and 0.48% taken by the ten largest. These data are also associated with another study on yellow fever vaccine responses in identical twins.

The sample taken for sequencing was CD4+ T cells sorted from blood. These receptors were taken from a woman between 18 and 30 years old in good health.

The sample holds a few counts of this clonotype. This chain uses TRBV2 with TRBJ2-2; D is unclear. V was trimmed by 8 bases and J by 1 base, leaving 17 bases between them. CDR3 length: 16 residues. Per germline, CDR1 SNHLY and CDR2 FYNNEI. The DNA for the CDR3 is TGTGCCAGCCTAAGCCCTTACTTAGGGAACACCGGGGAGCTGTTTTTT. It translates to CASLSPYLGNTGELFF.

This clonotype occurred a few times. One end of the junction does not line up with germline, which may come from a read error. The chain combines TRBV2 with TRBJ2-4; D remains ambiguous. The CDR3 is 14 amino acids. CDR1 is SNHLY, CDR2 FYNNEI, per germline. As DNA, the CDR3 is TGTGCCAGCAGGGAAGGGATAGCCAAAAACATTCAGTACTTC. Translating it yields CASREGIAKNIQYF. The whole variable domain, filled in from reference TRBV2 and TRBJ2-4, reads EPEVTQTPSHQVTQMGQEVILRCVPISNHLYFYWYRQILGQKVEFLVSFYNNEISEKSEIFDDQFSVERPDGSNFTLKIRSTKLEDSAMYFCASREGIAKNIQYFGAGTRLSVL.

Only a few counts were recorded for this clonotype. The chain combines TRBV20-1 with TRBJ2-3; 14 bases match TRBD2. CDR1 DFQATT and CDR2 SNEGSKA come from the germline V gene (reference sequence). The CDR3 spans 19 residues. V lost 4 bases and J lost 0; bases outside the gene matches: 12. Here the CDR3 DNA reads TGCAGTGCTACCAAGACTAGCGGGAGGGGGGGGCCTAGCACAGATACGCAGTATTTT. Translated: CSATKTSGRGGPSTDTQYF.

V gene TRBV4-2 combines with J gene TRBJ2-2; TRBD2 is a possible D gene (6 bases). V shed 1 base and J shed 7 bases, with 13 bases lying between them. The CDR3 is 15 residues long. Germline V gene lookup returns CDR1 LGHNA and CDR2 YNFKEQ. The CDR3 DNA is TGTGCCAGCAGCCAAGTTGGAGGGCTGAGCGGGGAGCTGTTTTTT. It is translated as CASSQVGGLSGELFF.

The gene calls are TRBV15 and TRBJ2-2; possibly TRBD1 or TRBD2 for D (5 bases each). This CDR3 contains 14 residues. In germline, CDR1 is LNHNV, CDR2 YYDKDF (reference sequence). Trimming took off 1 base at V and 5 bases at J, with 8 bases between the two ends. The CDR3 is CATSRAWGTGELFF. Written as DNA, the CDR3 is TGTGCCACCAGCAGAGCTTGGGGGACCGGGGAGCTGTTTTTT.

The chain has TRBV7-9 and TRBJ2-4; no clear D gene. This CDR3 comprises 15 residues. Deletions cut 5 bases from V and 6 bases from J, with 17 bases between. The V gene's germline CDR1 is SEHNR and CDR2 FQNEAQ (reference sequence). The CDR3 sequence: CASSLLIGPLNIQYF. As DNA, the CDR3 is TGTGCCAGCAGCCTTCTAATAGGTCCATTAAACATTCAGTACTTC. Full variable domain (remainder filled in from reference TRBV7-9 and TRBJ2-4): DTGVSQNPRHKITKRGQNVTFRCDPISEHNRLYWYRQTLGQGPEFLTYFQNEAQLEKSRLLSDRFSAERPKGSFSTLEIQRTEQGDSAMYLCASSLLIGPLNIQYFGAGTRLSVL.

This clonotype was detected only a few times. CDR3 DNA: TGCAGTGCTAGCATGGCGGACCACACTGAAGCTTTCTTT. This gives the protein CSASMADHTEAFF. The rearrangement links TRBV20-1 to TRBJ1-1; D ambiguous. Germline CDR1 and CDR2: DFQATT and SNEGSKA (reference sequence). The ends were cut back, 3 bases at V and 3 bases at J, with 11 bases in the middle. CDR3 length: 13 amino acids.

This clonotype came up once. The chain has TRBV7-9 and TRBJ1-1; 8 bases fit TRBD1. CDR1 and CDR2 (germline): SEHNR, FQNEAQ (reference sequence). The CDR3 sequence is 13 residues long. V shed 5 bases, J shed 7 bases, and the junction held 6 bases outside the gene matches. CDR3 loop: CASSVDRAVEAFF. CDR3 sequence (DNA): TGTGCCAGCAGCGTGGACAGGGCCGTTGAAGCTTTCTTT. Full variable domain (outside the CDR3, taken from reference TRBV7-9 and TRBJ1-1): DTGVSQNPRHKITKRGQNVTFRCDPISEHNRLYWYRQTLGQGPEFLTYFQNEAQLEKSRLLSDRFSAERPKGSFSTLEIQRTEQGDSAMYLCASSVDRAVEAFFGQGTRLTVV.

This clonotype came up a few times. This chain links TRBV12-3 or TRBV12-4 with TRBJ1-3, with D hard to call. The V and J ends lost 0 bases and 4 bases respectively, with 10 bases between them. This CDR3 spans 15 amino acids. This chain's CDR3 is CASSLAQPGGNTIYF. The CDR3 bases are TGTGCCAGCAGTTTAGCGCAACCTGGGGGAAACACCATATATTTT.

This clonotype was counted a few times. The chain links TRBV12-3 or TRBV12-4 to TRBJ1-6; D ambiguous. The CDR3 length is 12 residues. The V end was cut by 8 bases, the J end by 8 bases, with 10 bases between. The CDR3 loop is CASAMAYSPLHF. The CDR3 DNA is TGTGCCAGCGCTATGGCGTATTCACCCCTCCACTTT.

The rearrangement uses TRBV24-1 and TRBJ2-3; D is perhaps TRBD2 (7 bases). Germline CDR1 is KGHDR and CDR2 is SFDVKD. The CDR3 consists of 16 residues. The V gene lost 0 bases and the J gene lost 0 bases, with 9 bases spanning the gap. The CDR3 spells CATSDLGGASTDTQYF. DNA for the CDR3: TGTGCCACCAGTGATTTGGGGGGGGCCAGCACAGATACGCAGTATTTT.

This clonotype was found a few times. The CDR3 DNA reads TGTGCCAGCAGCCAAGTAGCGGGAGCTTATGAGCAGTACTTC. It encodes CASSQVAGAYEQYF. J is TRBJ2-7 and V is TRBV3-1; 9 bases line up with TRBD2. CDR1 is LGHDT and CDR2 is YNNKEL in the germline V gene (reference sequence). V shed 1 base, J shed 7 bases, and the junction held 5 bases outside the gene matches. CDR3 size: 14 residues.

CDR3 nucleotides: TGTGCCAGTAGTGACTATACGAGGACACCTCAAGAGACCCAGTACTTC. Translation: CASSDYTRTPQETQYF. This sequence joins TRBV19 and TRBJ2-5; D assignment may be TRBD1 or TRBD2 (5 bases each). This CDR3 contains 16 residues. CDR1 LNHDA and CDR2 SQIVND come from the germline V gene (reference sequence). With 5 bases removed from V and 2 bases from J, the gap between germline ends came to 18 bases.

This chain uses TRBV15 with TRBJ1-2; D remains unclear. V lost 5 bases and J 0 bases, leaving 19 bases between the germline ends. In germline, CDR1 is LNHNV, CDR2 YYDKDF (reference sequence). CDR3 length: 17 amino acids. CDR3 in DNA: TGTGCCACCAGCGGCGGTTATTATCAGACATCTAACTATGGCTACACCTTC. Translation gives CATSGGYYQTSNYGYTF.

This chain links TRBV12-3 or TRBV12-4 with TRBJ2-2; 7 positions agree with TRBD1. V shed 7 bases and J 1 base; nucleotides not matched to a gene: 6. This CDR3 has 15 residues. The CDR3 loop is CASTMTGRNTGELFF. In nucleotides, the CDR3 is TGTGCCAGCACGATGACAGGGCGGAACACCGGGGAGCTGTTTTTT.

This clonotype was seen more than once but under ten times. V and J are TRBV28 and TRBJ2-3; D ambiguous. Germline CDR1 and CDR2: MDHEN and SYDVKM. Trimming left V 2 bases short and J 13 bases short, with 16 bases between. The CDR3 runs 13 residues. The CDR3 DNA is TGTGCCAGCAGTTTAAAGTGGGCCACCAAGAAGTATTTT. Translating gives CASSLKWATKKYF.

J is TRBJ1-6 and V is TRBV5-4, with TRBD1 as a possible D gene (5 bases). The CDR3 totals 13 residues. Germline V CDR1 and CDR2: SGHNT, YYREEE (reference sequence). Trimming took 5 bases from V and 9 from J, leaving 12 bases between them. CDR3 bases: TGTGCCAGCAGTAGAGAGGGGACTTCACCCCTCCACTTT. Translation gives CASSREGTSPLHF.

This clonotype was detected a few times. This sequence joins TRBV20-1 and TRBJ2-1; D remains unclear. V lost 1 base, J lost 5 bases, and 15 bases lay in between. The germline gives CDR1 DFQATT, CDR2 SNEGSKA (reference sequence). CDR3 length: 15 residues. CDR3 sequence reads: CSARVLLAENNEQFF. In DNA, the CDR3 is TGCAGTGCTAGAGTGTTGTTGGCAGAAAACAATGAGCAGTTCTTC.

The chain joins TRBV20-1 to TRBJ2-1; the D gene could be TRBD1 or TRBD2 (5 bases each). The CDR3 covers 11 residues. The V end lost 3 bases, the J end lost 10 bases, and 10 bases lay between the germline ends. The V gene's germline CDR1 is DFQATT and CDR2 SNEGSKA (reference sequence). Here the CDR3 reads CSASRGGEQFF. CDR3 DNA sequence: TGCAGTGCTAGTAGGGGCGGGGAGCAGTTCTTC.

The V and J genes are TRBV7-2 and TRBJ2-2; D may be TRBD2 (6 bases). Germline V CDR1 and CDR2: SGHTA, FQGNSA. V lost 5 bases and J 8 bases, leaving 21 bases between the germline ends. The CDR3 has 16 residues. The CDR3: CASSKTGLSVLGELFF. CDR3 coding DNA: TGTGCCAGCAGCAAAACGGGACTGAGCGTATTGGGGGAGCTGTTTTTT.

The gene calls are TRBV12-3 or TRBV12-4 and TRBJ1-2; 8 bases map to TRBD1. The CDR3 is 14 residues long. V lost 7 bases and J lost 3; bases outside the gene matches: 7. DNA of the CDR3: TGTGCCAGCACCCTCGGACAGGGCCACTATGGCTACACCTTC. Its translation is CASTLGQGHYGYTF.